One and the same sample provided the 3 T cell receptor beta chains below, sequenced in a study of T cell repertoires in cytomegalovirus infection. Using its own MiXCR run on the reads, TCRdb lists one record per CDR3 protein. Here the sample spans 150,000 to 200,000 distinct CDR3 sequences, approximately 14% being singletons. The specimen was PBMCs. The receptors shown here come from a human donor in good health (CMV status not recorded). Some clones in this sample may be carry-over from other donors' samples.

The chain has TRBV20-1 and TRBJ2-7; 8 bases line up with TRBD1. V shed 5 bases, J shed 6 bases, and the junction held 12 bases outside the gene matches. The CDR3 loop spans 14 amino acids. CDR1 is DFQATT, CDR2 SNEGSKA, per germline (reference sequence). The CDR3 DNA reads TGCAGTGCTTTTCGGACAGGGACCTCCCTCGAGCAGTACTTC. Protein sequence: CSAFRTGTSLEQYF.

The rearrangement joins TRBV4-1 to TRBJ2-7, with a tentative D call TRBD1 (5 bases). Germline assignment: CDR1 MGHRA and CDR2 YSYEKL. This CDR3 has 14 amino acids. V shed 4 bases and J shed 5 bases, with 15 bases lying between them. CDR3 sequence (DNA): TGCGCCAGCAGCCTTCGTCAGGGAACTGACGAGCAGTACTTC. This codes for CASSLRQGTDEQYF.

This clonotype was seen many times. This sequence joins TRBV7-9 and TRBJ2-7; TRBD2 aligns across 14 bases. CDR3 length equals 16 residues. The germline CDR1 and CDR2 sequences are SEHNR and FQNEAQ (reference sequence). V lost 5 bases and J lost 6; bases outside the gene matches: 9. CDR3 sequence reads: CASSAPGLAGGLEQYF. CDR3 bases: TGTGCCAGCAGCGCTCCCGGACTAGCGGGGGGCCTCGAGCAGTACTTC. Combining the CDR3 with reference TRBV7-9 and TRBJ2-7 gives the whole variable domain DTGVSQNPRHKITKRGQNVTFRCDPISEHNRLYWYRQTLGQGPEFLTYFQNEAQLEKSRLLSDRFSAERPKGSFSTLEIQRTEQGDSAMYLCASSAPGLAGGLEQYFGPGTRLTVT.